This TCR beta chain was profiled in a study of CD8 T cells in ankylosing spondylitis (dated by TCRdb to between 2016 and 2019). Turning to the overall study: To find TCR variants linked to disease, the study profiled T cell receptor beta repertoires in ankylosing spondylitis patients and healthy donors. The full study cohort was made up of about 25 ankylosing spondylitis patients and roughly 100 healthy donors. Peripheral blood was sampled, and synovial fluid was additionally collected from ankylosing spondylitis patients.

This clonotype has only a few counts. Its binding antigen is unknown. No base-level quality is on record; no much larger clone is a single base apart. Overall study results and their limits: Blood from ankylosing spondylitis patients appeared to be characterized by a TCR beta motif composed of roughly eight highly homologous amino acid variants. According to the report, matched synovial fluid samples from ankylosing spondylitis patients were significantly enriched for the disease-linked clones. The disease-linked clones had a CD8+ phenotype and were found at relatively low frequencies in peripheral blood. Some motif variants had previously been reported in the synovial fluid and blood of reactive arthritis patients, which suggests shared mechanisms of disease initiation.

The sequencer listed for this sample is Illumina HiSeq 2500. TCR beta libraries were prepared by quantitative 5'-RACE with molecular barcodes. The paper's processing steps were these. A new computational method based on a probabilistic model of VDJ rearrangement was used to identify disease-linked TCR variants. TCRdb reprocessing: public reads trimmed at Q25 with fastp, clones called with MiXCR, in-frame beta chains kept. Every distinct CDR3 protein forms one entry, paired with its most common genes and DNA. TCRdb, not the original authors, processed these V and J calls. In this sample the table shows over 700,000 distinct CDR3 sequences, around 20% of which occur a single time. The top ten hold 15% to 20% of the sample. Sequences MGHRA (CDR1) and YSYEKL (CDR2) are obtained from the germline V gene. The CDR3 measures 16 amino acids from cysteine to phenylalanine. The only DNA kept is the CDR3, 48 bases in frame from the first base. Cut back by 0 bases and 3 bases, the V and J ends lie 15 bases apart.

This TCR derives from a male donor with ankylosing spondylitis. Sequences were obtained from blood, either unsorted or a sorted T cell fraction (not recorded which). The receptor chain draws on TRBV4-1 and TRBJ2-7; TRBD2 is possibly the D segment (6 matching bases). The nucleotides are TGCGCCAGCAGCCAAGATCTCTCGGGGGTAAACTACGAGCAGTACTTC. Its protein is CASSQDLSGVNYEQYF.